These 7 T cell receptor beta chains were all obtained from the same sample, sequenced in a study of cytomegalovirus exposure and HLA in healthy donors listed by TCRdb under 2017. The library was produced with the immunoSEQ multiplex PCR assay. For the multiplex PCR, a mixture combining 60 forward primers for TCR Vbeta segments and 13 reverse primers for TCR Jbeta segments was used. This is the immuneACCESS table as TCRdb keeps it, with only in-frame sequences that have V and J called. A part of the clones is gone; compared with another copy, unresolved V genes explain less than half, and the rest is unexplained. Across this sample there are around 120,000 clones, with approximately 9.4% seen only once. Of the sample, roughly 3% is held by the ten largest clones. Sequencing input: PBMCs. The receptors derive from a man aged 25-45 years in good health and CMV-seronegative.

This clone was counted only a few times. One junction end does not reproduce the germline sequence, and a read error may be involved. The rearrangement joins TRBV7-7 to TRBJ2-7; the D gene is possibly TRBD2 (6 bases). The CDR3 covers 14 residues. From germline, CDR1 is SSHAT and CDR2 FNYEAQ (reference sequence). The CDR3 DNA is TGTGCTAGCAGCCTAGGGACTGGTTCCTACGAGCAGTACTTC. It yields the protein CASSLGTGSYEQYF.

CDR3 coding DNA: TGTGCCAGCAGCTTAGGGACTTTACGCACAGATACGCAGTATTTT. As protein: CASSLGTLRTDTQYF. The chain has TRBV7-8 and TRBJ2-3; possibly TRBD2 for D (5 bases). Trimming removed 1 base from V and 1 base from J, with 9 bases in between. Germline values: CDR1 SGHVS, CDR2 FQNEAQ. This CDR3 region has 15 residues. The full variable domain, in which reference TRBV7-8 and TRBJ2-3 provide the parts outside the CDR3, is GAGVSQSPRYKVAKRGQDVALRCDPISGHVSLFWYQQALGQGPEFLTYFQNEAQLDKSGLPSDRFFAERPEGSVSTLKIQRTQQEDSAVYLCASSLGTLRTDTQYFGPGTRLTVL.

This clone was counted between two and nine times. The chain couples TRBV6-5 to TRBJ2-7, with 10 bases lining up with TRBD1. Germline V lookup: CDR1 MNHEY, CDR2 SVGAGI. CDR3 length equals 15 residues. Trimming removed 2 bases from V and 3 bases from J; junction bases left unmatched: 4. CDR3 sequence (DNA): TGTGCCAGCAGTTACCCTAGGGACAGGGGCTACGAGCAGTACTTC. Translated: CASSYPRDRGYEQYF.

The rearrangement links TRBV12-5 to TRBJ2-2, with D unclear. The CDR3 consists of 15 residues. Trimming removed 4 bases at V and 4 bases at J, with 13 bases between. CDR1 is LGHNT and CDR2 is FRNRAP in the germline V gene. CDR3 bases: TGTGCTAGTGGTTCAGTCGAGGTGGGCACCGGGGAGCTGTTTTTT. Protein sequence: CASGSVEVGTGELFF.

The chain employs TRBV19 and TRBJ1-4; the D gene is possibly TRBD1 (5 bases). The germline V gene encodes CDR1 LNHDA and CDR2 SQIVND (reference sequence). The germline V and J ends were trimmed by 6 bases and 6 bases, with 17 bases remaining between them. The CDR3 is made up of 15 amino acids. CDR3 sequence: CASRGSGGSHEKLFF. CDR3 coding DNA: TGTGCCAGTAGGGGCTCGGGGGGTAGCCATGAAAAACTGTTTTTT.

This clone has more than one count but fewer than ten. The chain uses TRBV10-3 and TRBJ1-2, with TRBD1 as a possible D gene (6 bases). CDR3 length: 15 amino acids. The V gene's germline CDR1 is ENHRY and CDR2 SYGVKD. The V gene lost 5 bases and the J gene lost 0 bases, with 13 bases spanning the gap. CDR3: CAISRTDEANYGYTF. CDR3 sequence (DNA): TGTGCCATCAGTAGGACAGATGAAGCTAACTATGGCTACACCTTC.

The table lists this clone with a few counts. V and J are TRBV30 and TRBJ1-1; D gene ambiguous. This CDR3 contains 15 residues. Trimming removed 4 bases at V and 4 bases at J, with 19 bases between. The germline V gene has CDR1 GTSNPN and CDR2 SVGIG (reference sequence). The CDR3 sequence is CAWIKPDISSTEAFF. In DNA, the CDR3 is TGTGCCTGGATAAAACCAGACATTTCCAGCACTGAAGCTTTCTTT.